The entry below gives a single T cell receptor (beta chain) sequence along with its context. Trimming took off 3 bases at V and 0 bases at J, with 18 bases between the two ends. The CDR3 totals 17 residues. The V gene's germline CDR1 is DFQATT and CDR2 SNEGSKA (reference sequence). These data come from a study of Graves' ophthalmopathy and Graves' hyperthyroidism. From RNA, the CDR3 regions of TCR beta chains were amplified and sequenced. The authors performed first-round RT-PCR with HTBI primers and then a second-round multiplex PCR. TCRdb itself ran the multiplex PCR reads through MiXCR, one entry per CDR3 protein. The table includes under 60,000 distinct CDR3 sequences, less than 65% detected once. Each diagnosis was determined on the basis of clinical symptoms, serum thyroxine, TRAb, thyroid ultrasound and orbital computed tomography.

Material: peripheral blood. The receptor was derived from an adult woman with Graves' ophthalmopathy. The chain is built from TRBV20-1 and TRBJ2-1; no reliable D call. CDR3 residues: CSASHRAASSSYNEQFF. DNA for the CDR3: TGCAGTGCTAGTCATCGAGCCGCGAGCAGCTCCTACAATGAGCAGTTCTTC.